This T cell receptor (beta chain) was sequenced for a study of low-dose radiotherapy and immunotherapy resistance in tumors. For the study at large: A total of 6.5 Gy was given to Cohort 1 as 0.5 Gy per fraction every 2 weeks. Intravenous ipilimumab 1 mg/kg every six weeks was given with nivolumab 240 mg every two weeks.

First-strand cDNA relied on TRAV- and TRBV-specific primers spanning alpha and beta chains. The authors ran about 20 PCR cycles to amplify TCRs with a constant-region primer and V-primer adapter. TCRdb processed the reads anew with MiXCR; each CDR3 protein has one entry. Of 54,000 or so distinct CDR3 sequences in the sample, approximately 25% were seen once. Noted time point: before trial treatment. This clonotype has at least ten counts. The germline V gene encodes CDR1 SGHRS and CDR2 YFSETQ. This CDR3 comprises 15 residues. V lost 4 bases to trimming and J lost 6 bases, with 16 bases between them. This specimen was PBMCs, taken before treatment. The rearrangement links TRBV5-1 to TRBJ2-2; a possible D gene is TRBD1 (5 bases). This sequence was found in a male donor with prostate cancer. The CDR3 protein is CASSPQGVVAGELFF. In DNA, the CDR3 is TGCGCCAGCAGCCCCCAAGGGGTGGTGGCCGGGGAGCTGTTTTTT.